This T cell receptor beta chain came from a study of a mutant IDH1 vaccine in newly diagnosed glioma. Looking at the study overall: Beforehand, treatment had been radiotherapy, temozolomide, or both; the majority received both.

The CDR3 consists of 14 residues. Trimming removed 6 bases from V and 4 bases from J, with 14 bases in between. Germline assignment: CDR1 MNHNS and CDR2 SASEGT. Sequenced by immunoSEQ multiplex PCR; TCRdb stores in-frame clones only, minus some. This sample has some 60,000 clones, with less than 90% found just once. As regards this clone: The antigen is undetermined.

Time point specified: week 35, safety follow-up. Topical imiquimod accompanied each vaccine dose, which consisted of 300 ug of mutant IDH1 20-mer peptide. The clonotype comes from a man aged 40-50 years with glioma. The chain couples TRBV6-1 to TRBJ2-3, with D perhaps matching TRBD1 or TRBD2 (5 bases each). The source material was PBMCs, sampled from a glioma patient whose treatment included an IDH1 peptide vaccine. CDR3 coding DNA: TGTGCCAGCAGACCCGGTGGGGGAGCAGATACGCAGTATTTT. It encodes CASRPGGGADTQYF.